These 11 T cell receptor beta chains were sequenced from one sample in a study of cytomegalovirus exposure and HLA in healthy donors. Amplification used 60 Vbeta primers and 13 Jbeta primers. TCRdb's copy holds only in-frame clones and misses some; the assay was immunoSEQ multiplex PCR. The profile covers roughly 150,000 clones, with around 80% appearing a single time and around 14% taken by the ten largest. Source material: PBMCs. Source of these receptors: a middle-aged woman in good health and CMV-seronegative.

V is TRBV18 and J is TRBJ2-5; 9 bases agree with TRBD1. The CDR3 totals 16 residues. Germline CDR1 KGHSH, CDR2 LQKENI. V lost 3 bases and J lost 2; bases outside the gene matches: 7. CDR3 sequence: CASSPLGTGLQETQYF. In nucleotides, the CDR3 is TGTGCCAGCTCACCCCTGGGGACAGGGTTACAAGAGACCCAGTACTTC.

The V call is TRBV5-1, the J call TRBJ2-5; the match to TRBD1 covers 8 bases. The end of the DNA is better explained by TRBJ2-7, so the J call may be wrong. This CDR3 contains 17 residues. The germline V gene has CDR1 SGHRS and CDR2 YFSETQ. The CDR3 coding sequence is TGCGCCAGCAGCCGGGACGGGCAGGGGGCGAGCTCCTACGAGCAGTACTTC. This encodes CASSRDGQGASSYEQYF.

The CDR3 DNA reads TGTGCCAGCAGCTTGGATGTAGGGGCCCACAATGAGCAGTTCTTC. This encodes CASSLDVGAHNEQFF. This chain connects TRBV5-4 to TRBJ2-1, with TRBD1 as a possible D gene (5 bases). V was trimmed by 0 bases and J by 5 bases, leaving 12 bases between them. CDR1 SGHNT and CDR2 YYREEE come from the germline V gene (reference sequence). The CDR3 totals 15 residues.

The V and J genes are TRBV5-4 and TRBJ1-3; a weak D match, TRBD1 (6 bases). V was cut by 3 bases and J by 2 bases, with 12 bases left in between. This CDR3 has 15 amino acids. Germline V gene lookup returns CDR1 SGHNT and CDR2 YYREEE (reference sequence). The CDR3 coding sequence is TGTGCCAGCAGCTCGACACAGGGACCTGGAAACACCATATATTTT. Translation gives CASSSTQGPGNTIYF. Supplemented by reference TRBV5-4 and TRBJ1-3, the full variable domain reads ETGVTQSPTHLIKTRGQQVTLRCSSQSGHNTVSWYQQALGQGPQFIFQYYREEENGRGNFPPRFSGLQFPNYSSELNVNALELDDSALYLCASSSTQGPGNTIYFGEGSWLTVV.

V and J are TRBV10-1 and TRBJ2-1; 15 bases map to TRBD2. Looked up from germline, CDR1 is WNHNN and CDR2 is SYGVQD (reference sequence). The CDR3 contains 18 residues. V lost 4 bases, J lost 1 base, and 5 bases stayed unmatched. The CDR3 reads CASSGPGTSGGSYNEQFF. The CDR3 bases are TGCGCCAGCAGTGGGCCCGGGACTAGCGGGGGGTCCTACAATGAGCAGTTCTTC.

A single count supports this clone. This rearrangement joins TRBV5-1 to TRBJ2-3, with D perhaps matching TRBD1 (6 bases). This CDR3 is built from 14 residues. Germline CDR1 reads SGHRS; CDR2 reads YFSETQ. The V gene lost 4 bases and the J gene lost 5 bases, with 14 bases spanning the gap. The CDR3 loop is CASSPQGTGDTQYF. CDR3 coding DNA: TGCGCCAGCAGCCCTCAGGGGACCGGAGATACGCAGTATTTT. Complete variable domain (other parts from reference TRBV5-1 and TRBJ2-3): KAGVTQTPRYLIKTRGQQVTLSCSPISGHRSVSWYQQTPGQGLQFLFEYFSETQRNKGNFPGRFSGRQFSNSRSEMNVSTLELGDSALYLCASSPQGTGDTQYFGPGTRLTVL.

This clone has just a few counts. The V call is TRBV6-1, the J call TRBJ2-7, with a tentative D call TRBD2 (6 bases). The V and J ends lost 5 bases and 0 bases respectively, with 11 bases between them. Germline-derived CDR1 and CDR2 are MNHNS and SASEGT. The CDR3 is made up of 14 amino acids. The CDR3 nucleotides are TGTGCCAGCAGTTCGGACTATGGCTCCTACGAGCAGTACTTC. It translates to CASSSDYGSYEQYF.

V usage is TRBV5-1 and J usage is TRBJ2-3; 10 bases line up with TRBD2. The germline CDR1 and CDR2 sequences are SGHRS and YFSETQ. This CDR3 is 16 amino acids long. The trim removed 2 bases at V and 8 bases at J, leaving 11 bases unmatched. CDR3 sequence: CASSFGLAVTSGTQYF. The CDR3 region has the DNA TGCGCCAGCAGCTTTGGACTAGCGGTGACATCAGGTACGCAGTATTTT. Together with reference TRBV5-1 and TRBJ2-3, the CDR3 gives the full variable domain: KAGVTQTPRYLIKTRGQQVTLSCSPISGHRSVSWYQQTPGQGLQFLFEYFSETQRNKGNFPGRFSGRQFSNSRSEMNVSTLELGDSALYLCASSFGLAVTSGTQYFGPGTRLTVL.

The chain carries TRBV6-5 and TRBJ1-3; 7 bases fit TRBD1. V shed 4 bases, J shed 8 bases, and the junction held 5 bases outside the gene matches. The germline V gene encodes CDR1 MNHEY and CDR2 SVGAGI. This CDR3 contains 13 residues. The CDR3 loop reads CASSSNRGHTIYF. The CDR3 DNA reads TGTGCCAGCAGTTCTAACAGGGGACACACCATATATTTT.

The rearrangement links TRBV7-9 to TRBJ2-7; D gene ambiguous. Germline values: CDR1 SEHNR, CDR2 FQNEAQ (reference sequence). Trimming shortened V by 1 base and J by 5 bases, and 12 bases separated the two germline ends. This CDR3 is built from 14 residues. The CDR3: CASSLVGRLNEQYF. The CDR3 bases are TGTGCCAGCAGCTTAGTAGGCAGGTTAAACGAGCAGTACTTC.

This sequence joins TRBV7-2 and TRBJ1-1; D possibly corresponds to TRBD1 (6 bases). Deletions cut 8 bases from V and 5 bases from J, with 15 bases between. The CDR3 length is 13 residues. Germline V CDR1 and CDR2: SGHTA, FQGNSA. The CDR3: CASGGAGGTEAFF. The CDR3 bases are TGTGCCAGCGGGGGGGCGGGAGGGACTGAAGCTTTCTTT.